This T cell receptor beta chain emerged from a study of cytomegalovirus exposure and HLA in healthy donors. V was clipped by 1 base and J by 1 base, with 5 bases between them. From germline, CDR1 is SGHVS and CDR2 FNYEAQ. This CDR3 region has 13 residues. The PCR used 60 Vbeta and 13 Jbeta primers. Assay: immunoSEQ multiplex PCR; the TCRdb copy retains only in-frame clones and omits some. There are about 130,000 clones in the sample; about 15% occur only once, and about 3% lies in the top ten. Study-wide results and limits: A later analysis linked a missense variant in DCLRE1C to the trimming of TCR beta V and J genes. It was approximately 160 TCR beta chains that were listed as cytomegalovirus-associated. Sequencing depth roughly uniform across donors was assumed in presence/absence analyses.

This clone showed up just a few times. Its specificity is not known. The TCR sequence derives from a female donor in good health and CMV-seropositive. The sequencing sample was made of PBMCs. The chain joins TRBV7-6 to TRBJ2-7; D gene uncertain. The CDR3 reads CASSLGKSYEQYF. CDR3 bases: TGTGCCAGCAGCTTAGGTAAATCCTACGAGCAGTACTTC.